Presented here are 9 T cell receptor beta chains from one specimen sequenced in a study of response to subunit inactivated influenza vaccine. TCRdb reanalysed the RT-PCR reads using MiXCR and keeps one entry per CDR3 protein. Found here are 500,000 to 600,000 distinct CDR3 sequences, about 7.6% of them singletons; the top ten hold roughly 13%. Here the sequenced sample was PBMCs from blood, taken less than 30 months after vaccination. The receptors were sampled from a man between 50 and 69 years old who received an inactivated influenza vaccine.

CDR3 loop: CASSLRSRGNTGELFF. The CDR3 DNA reads TGTGCCAGCAGCTTGAGGTCCAGGGGAAACACCGGGGAGCTGTTTTTT. The V and J genes are TRBV5-5 and TRBJ2-2, with D perhaps matching TRBD1 (6 bases). The CDR3 covers 16 residues. V shed 1 base and J shed 2 bases, with 12 bases lying between them. Per germline, CDR1 SGHKS and CDR2 YYEKEE (reference sequence).

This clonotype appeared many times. The CDR3 protein is CASTGIQETQYF. The CDR3 DNA reads TGTGCCAGCACCGGTATCCAAGAGACCCAGTACTTC. The rearrangement uses TRBV6-6 and TRBJ2-5; D is unclear. Trimming left V 7 bases short and J 1 base short, with 7 bases between. This CDR3 is built from 12 residues. The germline V gene encodes CDR1 MNHNY and CDR2 SVGAGI (reference sequence).

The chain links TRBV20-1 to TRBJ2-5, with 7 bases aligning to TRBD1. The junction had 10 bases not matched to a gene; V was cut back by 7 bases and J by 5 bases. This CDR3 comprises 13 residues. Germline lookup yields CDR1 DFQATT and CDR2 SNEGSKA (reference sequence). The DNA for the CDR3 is TGCAGTGTGAAGACAGGGTGGTCGGAGACCCAGTACTTC. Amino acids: CSVKTGWSETQYF.

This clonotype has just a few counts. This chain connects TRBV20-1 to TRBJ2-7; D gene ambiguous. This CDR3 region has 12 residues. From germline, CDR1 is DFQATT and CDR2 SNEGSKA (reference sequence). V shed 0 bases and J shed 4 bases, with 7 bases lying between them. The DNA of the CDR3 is TGCAGTGCTAGAGAACCCCCGTACGAGCAGTACTTC. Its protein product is CSAREPPYEQYF.

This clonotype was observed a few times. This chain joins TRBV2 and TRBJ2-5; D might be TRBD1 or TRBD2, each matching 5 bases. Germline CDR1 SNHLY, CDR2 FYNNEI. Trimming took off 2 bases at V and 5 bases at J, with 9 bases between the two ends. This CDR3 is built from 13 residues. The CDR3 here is CASSERDRETQYF. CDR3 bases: TGTGCCAGCAGTGAACGGGACCGGGAGACCCAGTACTTC.

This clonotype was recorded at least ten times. The CDR3 bases are TGTGCCAGCAGCTTAGCCCCCCTGCTAGCGGGAGCTTACGAGCAGTACTTC. Encoded protein: CASSLAPLLAGAYEQYF. The gene calls are TRBV7-2 and TRBJ2-7; 10 nucleotides agree with TRBD2. Germline V lookup: CDR1 SGHTA, CDR2 FQGNSA. The CDR3 runs to 17 residues. Trimming cost V 0 bases and J 4 bases; bases outside gene matches: 9.

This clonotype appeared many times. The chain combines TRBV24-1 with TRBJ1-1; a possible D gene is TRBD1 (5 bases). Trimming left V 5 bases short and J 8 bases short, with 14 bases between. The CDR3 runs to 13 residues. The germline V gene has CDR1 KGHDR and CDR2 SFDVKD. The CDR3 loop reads CATSVGHRSEAFF. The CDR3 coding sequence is TGTGCCACCAGTGTAGGACACAGGAGCGAAGCTTTCTTT.

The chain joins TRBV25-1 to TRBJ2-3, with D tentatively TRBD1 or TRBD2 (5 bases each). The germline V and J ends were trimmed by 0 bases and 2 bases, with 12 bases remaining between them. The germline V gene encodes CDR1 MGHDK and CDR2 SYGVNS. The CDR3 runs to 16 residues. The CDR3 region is CASSEYDGTDTDTQYF. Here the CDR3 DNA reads TGTGCCAGCAGTGAATACGACGGGACGGACACAGATACGCAGTATTTT.

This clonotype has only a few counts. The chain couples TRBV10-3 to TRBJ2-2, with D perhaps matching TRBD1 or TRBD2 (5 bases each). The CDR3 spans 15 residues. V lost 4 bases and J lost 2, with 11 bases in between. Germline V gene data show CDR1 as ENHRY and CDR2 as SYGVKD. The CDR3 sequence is CAISGMGRNTGELFF. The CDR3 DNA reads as TGTGCCATCAGTGGCATGGGACGAAACACCGGGGAGCTGTTTTTT.